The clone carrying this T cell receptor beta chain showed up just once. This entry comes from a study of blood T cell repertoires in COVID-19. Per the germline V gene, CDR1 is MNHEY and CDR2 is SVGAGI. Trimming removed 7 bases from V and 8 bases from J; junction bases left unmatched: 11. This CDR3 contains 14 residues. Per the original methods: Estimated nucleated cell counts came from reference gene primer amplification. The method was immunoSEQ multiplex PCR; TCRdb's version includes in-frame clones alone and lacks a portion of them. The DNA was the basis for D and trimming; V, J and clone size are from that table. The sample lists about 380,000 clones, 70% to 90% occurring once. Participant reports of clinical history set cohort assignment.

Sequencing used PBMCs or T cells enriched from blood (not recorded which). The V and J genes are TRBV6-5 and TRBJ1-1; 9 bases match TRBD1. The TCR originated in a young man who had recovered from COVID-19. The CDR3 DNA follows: TGTGCCAGCAAATCTGACAGGGGGGCCAGGGAAGCTTTCTTT. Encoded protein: CASKSDRGAREAFF.